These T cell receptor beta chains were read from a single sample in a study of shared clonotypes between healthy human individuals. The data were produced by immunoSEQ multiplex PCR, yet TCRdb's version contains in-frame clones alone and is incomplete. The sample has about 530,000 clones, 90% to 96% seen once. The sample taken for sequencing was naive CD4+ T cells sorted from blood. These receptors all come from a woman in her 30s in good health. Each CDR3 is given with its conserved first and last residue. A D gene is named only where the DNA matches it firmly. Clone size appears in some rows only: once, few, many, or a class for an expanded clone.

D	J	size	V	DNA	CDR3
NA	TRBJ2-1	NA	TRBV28	TGTGCCAGCAGTTCTAGCGTCTACAATGAGCAGTTCTTC	CASSSSVYNEQFF
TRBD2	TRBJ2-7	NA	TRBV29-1	TGCAGCATTCTAGCGGGAGGCCTCTACGAGCAGTACTTC	CSILAGGLYEQYF
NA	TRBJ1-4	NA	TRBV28	TGTGCCAGCAGTTTTTCGGGGGGGGCAACTAATGAAAAACTGTTTTTT	CASSFSGGATNEKLFF
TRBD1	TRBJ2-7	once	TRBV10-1	TGCGCCAGCAGTGAATTCAGGACAGGGTCCTACGAGCAGTACTTC	CASSEFRTGSYEQYF
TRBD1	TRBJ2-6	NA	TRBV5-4	TGTGCCAGCAGCAAAGGACAGGGGGCATCAGGGGCCAACGTCCTGACTTTC	CASSKGQGASGANVLTF
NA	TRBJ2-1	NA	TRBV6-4	TGTGCCAGCAGTGACTCGAGGGAACTGACTAGTGAATCCTACAATGAGCAGTTCTTC	CASSDSRELTSESYNEQFF
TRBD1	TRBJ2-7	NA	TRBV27	TGTGCCAGCAGCCCTTCGGACAGGGGGCGCCCTGGCGAGCAGTACTTC	CASSPSDRGRPGEQYF
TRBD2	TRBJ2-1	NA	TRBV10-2	TGCGCCAGCAGGATGGGACTAGCGGGACGGGAGGGTCTGAAAAATGAGCAGTTCTTC	CASRMGLAGREGLKNEQFF
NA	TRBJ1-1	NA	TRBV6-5	TGTGCCAGCAGTTACTCTTACAGAAAGGGGACTGAAGCTTTCTTT	CASSYSYRKGTEAFF
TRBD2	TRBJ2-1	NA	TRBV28	TGTGCCAGCAGTTTAGGGACTAGCGGGAGTAGGGAGCAGTTCTTC	CASSLGTSGSREQFF
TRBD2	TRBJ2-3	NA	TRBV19	TGTGCCAGTAGTAGATCTAGCGGCGAAGATACGCAGTATTTT	CASSRSSGEDTQYF
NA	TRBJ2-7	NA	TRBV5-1	TGCGCCAGCAGCCCGGGACTGACCTACGAGCAGTACTTC	CASSPGLTYEQYF
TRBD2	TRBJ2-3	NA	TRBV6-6	TGTGCCAGCAAGAGAGGAAGCGGGAGGTGGAATACGCAGTATTTT	CASKRGSGRWNTQYF
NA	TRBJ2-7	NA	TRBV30	TGTGCCTGGAGGAACGGCGGGGGCAACGAGCAGTACTTC	CAWRNGGGNEQYF
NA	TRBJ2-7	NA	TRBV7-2	TGTGCCAGCAGCCCTACAGGGCCACGCGAGCAGTACTTC	CASSPTGPREQYF
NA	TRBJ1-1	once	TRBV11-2	TGTGCCAGCAGCTTCAATAGGGACACTGAAGCTTTCTTT	CASSFNRDTEAFF
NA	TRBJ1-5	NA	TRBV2	TGTGCCAGCAGTTTGTGGAACGGCAATCAGCCCCAGCATTTT	CASSLWNGNQPQHF
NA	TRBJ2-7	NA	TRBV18	TGTGCCAGCTCACCAGGTGACAGCTTCTACGAGCAGTACTTC	CASSPGDSFYEQYF
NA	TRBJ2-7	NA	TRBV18	TGTGCCAGCTCACCCGGTTATTCTTATAACGAGCAGTACTTC	CASSPGYSYNEQYF
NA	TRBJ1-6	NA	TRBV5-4	TGTGCCAGCAGCCCCCCAGGGGCAGGACATTCACCCCTCCACTTT	CASSPPGAGHSPLHF
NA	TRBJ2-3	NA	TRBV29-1	TGCAGCGTTTCAGGGGTTCGGGACTCCCTTTCGGATACGCAGTATTTT	CSVSGVRDSLSDTQYF
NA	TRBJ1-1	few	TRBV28	TGTGCCAGCAGTTCCAACCCACTGGAAGCTTTCTTT	CASSSNPLEAFF
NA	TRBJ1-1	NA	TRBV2	TGTGCCAGCAGTGAAGCGGGCGGTTTCGACACTGAAGCTTTCTTT	CASSEAGGFDTEAFF
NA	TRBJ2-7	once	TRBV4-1	TGCGCCAGCAGCCTGAACCGGGTCGGGGACTACGAGCAGTACTTC	CASSLNRVGDYEQYF
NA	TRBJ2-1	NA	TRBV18	TGTGCCAGCTCACTATCCTCCAGGGGATCCTCCTACAATGAGCAGTTCTTC	CASSLSSRGSSYNEQFF
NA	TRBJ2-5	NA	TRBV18	TGTGCCAGCTCACCAACCGGCGAGACCCAGTACTTC	CASSPTGETQYF
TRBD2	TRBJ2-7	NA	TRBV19	TGTGCCAGTAGTGAAACCGGGACTACCGCCTACGAGCAGTACTTC	CASSETGTTAYEQYF
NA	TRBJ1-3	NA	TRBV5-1	TGCGCCAGCAGCTTGGCAGGTCTCTCTGGAAACACCATATATTTT	CASSLAGLSGNTIYF
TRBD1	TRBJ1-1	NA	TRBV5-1	TGCGCCAGCAGTCTATTTCAGGGGGCGGGCACTGAAGCTTTCTTT	CASSLFQGAGTEAFF
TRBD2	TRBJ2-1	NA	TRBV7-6	TGTGCCAGCAGCAAAGGGACTAGCGGGAGAGATGAGCAGTTCTTC	CASSKGTSGRDEQFF
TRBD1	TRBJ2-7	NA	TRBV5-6	TGTGCCAGCAGCTCCGATCTCCGATGGCAGGGGGCGTACGAGCAGTACTTC	CASSSDLRWQGAYEQYF
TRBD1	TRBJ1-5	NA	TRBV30	TGTGCCTGGAGTAAAACCCGGGACAGGGGCTCCTATAGCAATCAGCCCCAGCATTTT	CAWSKTRDRGSYSNQPQHF
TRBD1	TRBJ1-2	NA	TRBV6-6	TGTGCCAGCATCAGAACAGGGGGCTCGGGCTATGGCTACACCTTC	CASIRTGGSGYGYTF
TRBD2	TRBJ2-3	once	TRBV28	TGTGCCAGCAGCCAGACTAGCCTGAGCACAGATACGCAGTATTTT	CASSQTSLSTDTQYF
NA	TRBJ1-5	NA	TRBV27	TGTGCCAGCAGTCTCAAGACAGGAACCCAGCCCCAGCATTTT	CASSLKTGTQPQHF
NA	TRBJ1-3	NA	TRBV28	TGTGCCAGCAGTTTAGACGCACCCCAGGGACTGTTCTCTGGAAACACCATATATTTT	CASSLDAPQGLFSGNTIYF
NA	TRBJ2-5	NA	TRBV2	TGTGCCAGCAGGGAGGGATCAGACGGGACCCAGTACTTC	CASREGSDGTQYF
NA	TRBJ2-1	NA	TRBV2	TGTGCCAGCAGTGGGTGGGATGAGCAGTTCTTC	CASSGWDEQFF
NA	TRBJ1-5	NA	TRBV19	TGTGCCAGTAGTATAATTCAGGGTAGGGGCCCCCAGCATTTT	CASSIIQGRGPQHF
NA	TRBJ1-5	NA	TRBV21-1	TGTGCCAGCAGCAAAGTAAGGAAAGAGAGCCAGCCCCAGCATTTT	CASSKVRKESQPQHF